Reported below is one TCR beta chain. The authors' processing: From reference gene primer amplification, estimates of nucleated cell counts were derived. Clones were read by immunoSEQ multiplex PCR, and TCRdb kept only the in-frame ones, dropping some. Clone size and the V and J calls come from that table; the DNA yielded D and trimming. The sample lists around 150,000 clones, around 85% occurring once. These data belong to a study of blood T cell repertoires in COVID-19. Study-level background: There were acute and convalescent COVID-19 samples, and they came from the United States, Italy and Spain. From T cells, B-cell-depleted T cells, or PBMCs came the material, which was cDNA or gDNA.

The V end lost 3 bases, the J end lost 4 bases, and 13 bases lay between the germline ends. This CDR3 is 14 amino acids long. Germline CDR1 and CDR2: SGDLS and YYNGEE. This receptor was obtained from a man between 65 and 85 years old with acute or convalescent COVID-19. This sequence joins TRBV9 and TRBJ1-1; tentatively, D is TRBD1 (6 bases). The sample comprised peripheral blood. CDR3 bases: TGTGCCAGCAGCGACAGGGTTTTTGGCACTGAAGCTTTCTTT. Translation: CASSDRVFGTEAFF.